This passage covers 29 T cell receptor beta chains from one sample sequenced in a study of blood T cells in healthy people across ages (dated by TCRdb to about 2015). Library prep was done by 5' RACE. TCRdb shows the sequencer as Illumina HiSeq 2500. A second PCR of roughly 6 to 11 cycles was run with a J-beta primer mix and a sample-barcoded 5' primer. TCRdb passed the public sequencing reads through fastp at Q25 and MiXCR, retaining productive beta sequences. All rows with the same CDR3 protein become a single entry with the most common DNA and genes. In all, the sample holds some 1.7 million distinct CDR3 sequences, and 28% of those were seen once. Of the sample, more than 6% is held by the ten largest clones. The sample taken for sequencing was blood. The receptors come from a woman under 40 in good health.

This clonotype came up a few times. The junction differs from germline at one of its ends, possibly a read error. V usage is TRBV3-1 and J usage is TRBJ2-3; D gene uncertain. In germline, CDR1 is LGHDT, CDR2 YNNKEL (reference sequence). This CDR3 region has 19 residues. CDR3 DNA sequence: TGTGCCAGCAGTCAAGAGTTCGATGGATCTAGATTTGGGGCAGATACGCAGTATTTT. Protein sequence: CASSQEFDGSRFGADTQYF.

The rearrangement joins TRBV20-1 to TRBJ2-7; maybe TRBD1 (5 bases). V lost 1 base and J lost 6, with 16 bases in between. The germline gives CDR1 DFQATT, CDR2 SNEGSKA (reference sequence). CDR3 length: 14 residues. The CDR3 reads CSARGGQGRSEQYF. CDR3 sequence (DNA): TGCAGTGCTAGAGGGGGTCAGGGAAGGTCCGAGCAGTACTTC.

This clonotype was found a few times. The rearrangement joins TRBV28 to TRBJ1-2; D remains unclear. Germline CDR1 and CDR2: MDHEN and SYDVKM. Trimming removed 6 bases from V and 4 bases from J, with 15 bases in between. The CDR3 loop spans 14 amino acids. In nucleotides, the CDR3 is TGTGCCAGCAGAACCCTCGCCCGGGGCTATGGCTACACCTTC. Translated, it gives CASRTLARGYGYTF.

The V gene is TRBV7-9, the J gene TRBJ1-3; no reliable D call. V lost 4 bases and J lost 1, with 17 bases in between. The germline V gene encodes CDR1 SEHNR and CDR2 FQNEAQ (reference sequence). The CDR3 has 17 amino acids. CDR3 sequence reads: CASSSEPGKISGNTIYF. In nucleotides, the CDR3 is TGTGCCAGCAGCTCAGAGCCCGGGAAAATTTCTGGAAACACCATATATTTT.

V usage is TRBV11-2 and J usage is TRBJ2-4, with TRBD1 identical over 9 bases. From germline, CDR1 is SGHAT and CDR2 FQNNGV. V shed 5 bases and J 8 bases; nucleotides not matched to a gene: 7. The CDR3 sequence is 14 residues long. CDR3 sequence: CASSPDRGWHIQYF. The CDR3 DNA reads as TGTGCCAGCAGCCCGGACAGGGGCTGGCACATTCAGTACTTC.

The J gene is TRBJ2-7, the V gene TRBV15; 10 nucleotides align to TRBD2. The CDR3 has 17 residues. CDR1 and CDR2 (germline): LNHNV, YYDKDF (reference sequence). V shed 5 bases and J 1 base; nucleotides not matched to a gene: 11. CDR3 nucleotide sequence: TGTGCCACCAGCGGCTGGACTAGCGGCCGCCCGTCCTACGAGCAGTACTTC. Protein product: CATSGWTSGRPSYEQYF.

The V and J genes are TRBV5-6 and TRBJ2-5, with D possibly being TRBD2 (7 bases). Per germline, CDR1 SGHDT and CDR2 YYEEEE. The CDR3 totals 14 residues. Trimming took 3 bases from V and 4 from J, leaving 13 bases between them. This CDR3 reads CASSWEGGSETQYF. The CDR3 DNA sequence: TGTGCCAGCAGCTGGGAGGGGGGATCAGAGACCCAGTACTTC. Full variable domain (missing parts from reference TRBV5-6 and TRBJ2-5): DAGVTQSPTHLIKTRGQQVTLRCSPKSGHDTVSWYQQALGQGPQFIFQYYEEEERQRGNFPDRFSGHQFPNYSSELNVNALLLGDSALYLCASSWEGGSETQYFGPGTRLLVL.

The chain has TRBV29-1 and TRBJ2-1; D is ambiguous. V lost 4 bases, J lost 6 bases, and 7 bases lay in between. The CDR3 contains 11 residues. Looked up from germline, CDR1 is SQVTM and CDR2 is ANQGSEA. The CDR3 nucleotides are TGCAGCGTTGGGGGAAGCAATGAGCAGTTCTTC. Amino acid sequence: CSVGGSNEQFF.

The chain combines TRBV14 with TRBJ2-7; possible D gene TRBD1, 6 bases. The V end lost 4 bases, the J end lost 2 bases, and 15 bases lay between the germline ends. The CDR3 covers 15 residues. In germline, CDR1 is SGHDN, CDR2 FVKESK. The CDR3 protein is CASSLAYGTTYEQYF. CDR3 DNA: TGTGCCAGCAGCCTAGCCTACGGGACAACCTACGAGCAGTACTTC.

On this clonotype: A much larger clone differs from this one at a single base, so this may be a read error. The V call is TRBV4-1, the J call TRBJ2-7; 8 bases map to TRBD2. The CDR3 spans 13 residues. Trimming cost V 3 bases and J 4 bases; bases outside gene matches: 2. The germline V gene encodes CDR1 MGHRA and CDR2 YSYEKL. CDR3 region: CASSHPGGYEQYF. Written as DNA, the CDR3 is TGCGCCAGCAGCCATCCGGGAGGGTACGAGCAGTACTTC.

This clonotype appeared a few times. The gene calls are TRBV7-9 and TRBJ2-1; D tentatively reads TRBD1 or TRBD2 (6 bases each). Trimming left V 1 base short and J 1 base short, with 14 bases between. Germline CDR1 is SEHNR and CDR2 is FQNEAQ (reference sequence). The CDR3 runs to 17 residues. CDR3 protein: CASSLVSGANSYNEQFF. In DNA form, the CDR3 reads TGTGCCAGCAGCTTAGTTTCGGGGGCGAATTCCTACAATGAGCAGTTCTTC.

This clonotype has just a few counts. The chain links TRBV20-1 to TRBJ2-5, with D maybe TRBD2 (6 bases). Trimming removed 5 bases at V and 7 bases at J, with 14 bases between. The V gene's germline CDR1 is DFQATT and CDR2 SNEGSKA (reference sequence). The CDR3 covers 12 residues. The CDR3 DNA follows: TGCAGTGCTGAGGGGACTCGAGGGACCCAGTACTTC. Translating it yields CSAEGTRGTQYF.

The chain links TRBV4-2 to TRBJ2-5, with no clear D. Per the germline V gene, CDR1 is LGHNA and CDR2 is YNFKEQ. The V and J ends lost 0 bases and 5 bases respectively, with 10 bases between them. The CDR3 sequence is 14 residues long. The CDR3 DNA reads TGTGCCAGCAGCCAAGACGGGCAAGCGGAGACCCAGTACTTC. Its translation: CASSQDGQAETQYF.

V is TRBV11-1 and J is TRBJ2-5; 11 nucleotides align to TRBD2. The germline V gene encodes CDR1 SGHAT and CDR2 FQDESV (reference sequence). V dropped 8 bases and J dropped 3; count of bases not matched to a gene: 5. CDR3 length equals 14 residues. The CDR3 DNA sequence: TGTGCCAGCCGTTTAGCGGGGGGGAAAGAGACCCAGTACTTC. Its protein product is CASRLAGGKETQYF.

This clonotype came up many times. J is TRBJ2-5 and V is TRBV5-5, with D possibly matching TRBD2 (5 bases). The CDR3 has 11 amino acids. In germline, CDR1 is SGHKS, CDR2 YYEKEE (reference sequence). V lost 0 bases to trimming and J lost 10 bases, with 7 bases between them. In DNA form, the CDR3 reads TGTGCCAGCAGCTTGGTGAGGGACCAGTACTTC. Protein product: CASSLVRDQYF.

This chain uses TRBV25-1 with TRBJ1-1; D is perhaps TRBD1 (6 bases). V shed 8 bases and J shed 7 bases, with 20 bases lying between them. Germline CDR1 and CDR2: MGHDK and SYGVNS. The CDR3 is 14 residues long. This CDR3 is CASPRIQGSHEAFF. In DNA form, the CDR3 reads TGTGCCAGCCCAAGAATACAGGGATCCCATGAAGCTTTCTTT.

This clonotype was counted between two and nine times. The chain has TRBV12-3 or TRBV12-4 and TRBJ2-4; D is unclear. The closer fit of TRBJ2-5 to the DNA end suggests the J call may be wrong. CDR3 length equals 12 residues. The CDR3: CASSGSPSTQYF. CDR3 in DNA: TGTGCCAGCAGTGGGTCCCCATCGACCCAGTACTTC.

The chain carries TRBV5-1 and TRBJ2-3, with D maybe TRBD2 (5 bases). Per the germline V gene, CDR1 is SGHRS and CDR2 is YFSETQ. Trimming removed 6 bases from V and 4 bases from J, with 12 bases in between. The length of the CDR3 is 13 residues. Written as DNA, the CDR3 is TGCGCCAGCAAGAGCGGCGGCCCAGATACGCAGTATTTT. Translated, it gives CASKSGGPDTQYF.

The table lists this clonotype with a few counts. This sequence joins TRBV10-1 and TRBJ2-3; TRBD1 matches 7 bases. Looked up from germline, CDR1 is WNHNN and CDR2 is SYGVQD (reference sequence). The length of the CDR3 is 14 residues. V was pared by 6 bases and J by 2 bases, with 5 bases of the junction left unmatched. The CDR3 DNA is TGCGCCAGCAGAAAAGGGGGCTTCACAGATACGCAGTATTTT. The encoded protein is CASRKGGFTDTQYF.

V and J are TRBV2 and TRBJ2-1; a possible D gene is TRBD2 (6 bases). V was cut by 3 bases and J by 6 bases, with 12 bases left in between. The CDR3 sequence is 14 residues long. Germline values: CDR1 SNHLY, CDR2 FYNNEI. The DNA of the CDR3 is TGTGCCAGCAGTGACGAACTAGCAATCAATGAGCAGTTCTTC. Amino acid sequence: CASSDELAINEQFF.

The V gene is TRBV5-6, the J gene TRBJ1-5; the D gene is possibly TRBD1 (6 bases). There are 17 residues in the CDR3. Per the germline V gene, CDR1 is SGHDT and CDR2 is YYEEEE. V dropped 0 bases and J dropped 2 bases, with 15 bases sitting between them. CDR3 coding DNA: TGTGCCAGCAGCTTGGGGACAGTCCTCTATGGCAATCAGCCCCAGCATTTT. This sequence encodes CASSLGTVLYGNQPQHF.

This clonotype was detected ten times or more. The V call is TRBV2, the J call TRBJ1-1; D is ambiguous. This CDR3 has 12 amino acids. V was clipped by 8 bases and J by 1 base, with 8 bases between them. CDR1 and CDR2 (germline): SNHLY, FYNNEI. CDR3 region: CASSAGNTEAFF. Written as DNA, the CDR3 is TGTGCCAGCTCGGCAGGGAACACTGAAGCTTTCTTT.

The chain recombines TRBV20-1 with TRBJ2-7, with TRBD2 matching over 15 bases. The germline V gene has CDR1 DFQATT and CDR2 SNEGSKA (reference sequence). V gave up 0 bases and J gave up 3 bases; unmatched junction bases: 3. This CDR3 region has 16 residues. DNA for the CDR3: TGCAGTGCTAGAGACGCGGGACTAGCGGGGGGCTACGAGCAGTACTTC. This codes for CSARDAGLAGGYEQYF.

This clonotype was seen a handful of times. The chain joins TRBV12-3 or TRBV12-4 to TRBJ1-6, with D hard to call. This CDR3 comprises 14 residues. Trimming stripped 6 bases from V and 7 bases from J, with 13 bases between. The CDR3 bases are TGTGCCAGCAGGGAAGGGATGGTGAATTCACCCCTCCACTTT. Its translation: CASREGMVNSPLHF.

This clonotype was found a few times. J is TRBJ2-5 and V is TRBV25-1, with D possibly TRBD2 on 7 matching bases. The CDR3 is 14 amino acids. The V gene's germline CDR1 is MGHDK and CDR2 SYGVNS. V was clipped by 6 bases and J by 5 bases, with 16 bases between them. CDR3 in amino acids: CASRRGGFRETQYF. CDR3 coding DNA: TGTGCCAGCAGGAGGGGGGGATTTCGGGAGACCCAGTACTTC.

Details on this clonotype: This may be a read error: a much more frequent sequence differs by one nucleotide. The chain employs TRBV5-1 and TRBJ2-7, with TRBD2 matching over 9 bases. After removal of 3 bases from V and 3 bases from J, the junction contained 13 bases not matched to a gene. The CDR3 has 17 residues. Germline-derived CDR1 and CDR2 are SGHRS and YFSETQ. The CDR3 reads CASSWDPKREVSYEQYF. The CDR3 DNA reads as TGCGCCAGCAGCTGGGACCCTAAGCGGGAGGTTAGCTACGAGCAGTACTTC.

The chain carries TRBV5-1 and TRBJ1-4, with a possible D match to TRBD1 (5 bases). The V end was cut by 4 bases, the J end by 7 bases, with 14 bases between. There are 14 residues in the CDR3. Germline lookup yields CDR1 SGHRS and CDR2 YFSETQ. In nucleotides, the CDR3 is TGCGCCAGCAGCCACCCGACAGTTCCTGAAAAACTGTTTTTT. Protein sequence: CASSHPTVPEKLFF. The full variable domain, in which reference TRBV5-1 and TRBJ1-4 provide the parts outside the CDR3, is KAGVTQTPRYLIKTRGQQVTLSCSPISGHRSVSWYQQTPGQGLQFLFEYFSETQRNKGNFPGRFSGRQFSNSRSEMNVSTLELGDSALYLCASSHPTVPEKLFFGSGTQLSVL.

Concerning this clonotype: A much larger clone differs from this one at a single base, so this may be a read error. J is TRBJ2-1 and V is TRBV20-1; D unclear. The CDR3 has 10 residues. CDR1 is DFQATT and CDR2 is SNEGSKA in the germline V gene (reference sequence). V gave up 6 bases and J gave up 8 bases, with 8 bases separating them. The CDR3 bases are TGCAGTGCAACACGTCATGAGCAGTTCTTC. This sequence encodes CSATRHEQFF.

The chain joins TRBV7-9 to TRBJ2-7; TRBD2 agrees at 9 bases. V gave up 5 bases and J gave up 7 bases; unmatched junction bases: 15. CDR1 SEHNR and CDR2 FQNEAQ come from the germline V gene (reference sequence). The CDR3 is made up of 16 amino acids. In nucleotides, the CDR3 is TGTGCCAGCAGCGCCACCGGGACTAGCAGATTCAATGAGCAGTACTTC. Encoded protein: CASSATGTSRFNEQYF.